The next 8 T cell receptor beta chains were all read from a single sample in a study of beta chain features in type 1 diabetes. The authors reverse transcribed all of the isolated RNA, so sequencing captured expressed TCRB transcripts. Clones were sequenced by immunoSEQ multiplex PCR, and TCRdb holds only the in-frame ones, with some missing. Of 300,000 to 350,000 clones listed, 8% were seen once; the top ten hold around 0.45%. Source material: central memory CD4+ T cells from blood. The receptors shown here come from a woman aged 18-35 years in good health.

This clone was counted a few times. V and J are TRBV6-5 and TRBJ2-1; 7 bases line up with TRBD2. The CDR3 contains 15 residues. Germline V lookup: CDR1 MNHEY, CDR2 SVGAGI. V lost 1 base, J lost 7 bases, and 7 bases stayed unmatched. As DNA, the CDR3 is TGTGCCAGCAGTTACTTCGCGGGAGCGTCTAATGAGCAGTTCTTC. It yields the protein CASSYFAGASNEQFF.

The V gene is TRBV6-1, the J gene TRBJ1-1; the D is unclear. Germline CDR1 MNHNS, CDR2 SASEGT. The CDR3 totals 14 residues. The V gene lost 3 bases and the J gene lost 1 base, with 9 bases spanning the gap. The CDR3 spells CASSEEPRNTEAFF. In DNA form, the CDR3 reads TGTGCCAGCAGTGAGGAGCCTAGGAACACTGAAGCTTTCTTT.

A few counts support this clone. The chain joins TRBV5-4 to TRBJ2-2; D may be TRBD2 (6 bases). The length of the CDR3 is 15 residues. The germline V and J ends were trimmed by 0 bases and 6 bases, with 12 bases remaining between them. CDR1 and CDR2 (germline): SGHNT, YYREEE (reference sequence). CDR3 bases: TGTGCCAGCAGCTTGGGTGCTTCGGGGGCCGGGGAGCTGTTTTTT. Translation: CASSLGASGAGELFF.

The chain recombines TRBV5-1 with TRBJ2-5, with D unresolved. The germline gives CDR1 SGHRS, CDR2 YFSETQ. The CDR3 sequence is 12 residues long. Trimming removed 3 bases from V and 1 base from J, with 4 bases in between. The CDR3 protein is CASSYSQETQYF. The CDR3 DNA is TGCGCCAGCAGCTACTCCCAAGAGACCCAGTACTTC.

This clone was counted between two and nine times. The chain links TRBV2 to TRBJ1-5; no reliable D call. This CDR3 comprises 14 residues. Trimming pared 6 bases from V and 1 base from J, leaving 10 bases between. Germline lookup yields CDR1 SNHLY and CDR2 FYNNEI. The CDR3 sequence: CASRPDYSNQPQHF. In DNA, the CDR3 is TGTGCCAGCAGGCCCGACTACAGCAATCAGCCCCAGCATTTT.

There are many counts of this clone. This chain joins TRBV28 and TRBJ2-1; tentatively, D is TRBD1 (5 bases). CDR3 length: 13 residues. The V end was cut by 5 bases, the J end by 8 bases, with 13 bases between. In germline, CDR1 is MDHEN, CDR2 SYDVKM. The CDR3 sequence: CASSPPGFDEQFF. In DNA form, the CDR3 reads TGTGCCAGCAGTCCTCCAGGGTTCGATGAGCAGTTCTTC.

The V gene is TRBV19, the J gene TRBJ1-5; weak D call: TRBD1 (5 bases). The CDR3 loop spans 15 amino acids. Deletions cut 5 bases from V and 4 bases from J, with 15 bases between. Germline CDR1 reads LNHDA; CDR2 reads SQIVND (reference sequence). The CDR3 nucleotides are TGTGCCAGTAGTCAAGACAGAGGAACTAATCAGCCCCAGCATTTT. This gives the protein CASSQDRGTNQPQHF. The whole variable domain, remainder taken from reference TRBV19 and TRBJ1-5, is DGGITQSPKYLFRKEGQNVTLSCEQNLNHDAMYWYRQDPGQGLRLIYYSQIVNDFQKGDIAEGYSVSREKKESFPLTVTSAQKNPTAFYLCASSQDRGTNQPQHFGDGTRLSIL.

There are a few counts of this clone. The chain employs TRBV6-5 and TRBJ2-3; 8 bases fit TRBD2. CDR1 is MNHEY and CDR2 is SVGAGI in the germline V gene. This CDR3 comprises 16 residues. V lost 0 bases to trimming and J lost 3 bases; unmatched junction nucleotides: 5. This CDR3 reads CASSYSAGTRTDTQYF. The DNA of the CDR3 is TGTGCCAGCAGTTACTCGGCCGGGACTAGGACAGATACGCAGTATTTT.